These T cell receptor beta chains were read from a single sample in a study of blood T cell repertoires in COVID-19. Sequencing used immunoSEQ multiplex PCR; TCRdb keeps in-frame clones, though not all of them. The data show 200,000 to 250,000 clones, 70% to 90% seen once. The specimen sequenced was peripheral blood. These receptors all stem from a man aged 25 to 40 with COVID-19, enrolled during active disease. Each CDR3 is given with its conserved first and last residue. Rows give clone size only sometimes, using once, few, many, or a class for an expanded clone.

CDR3 length	V gene	J gene	clone size	CDR3 protein
15	TRBV24-1	TRBJ2-1	once	CATSDWGAGYNEQFF
13	TRBV3-1/TRBV3-2	TRBJ2-1	.	CASSHSSYNEQFF
14	TRBV6-6	TRBJ1-1	.	CASSYSDGRTEAFF
15	TRBV7-3	TRBJ2-7	.	CASSLWGSGRGEQYF
14	TRBV3-1/TRBV3-2	TRBJ2-3	.	CASSQEPAATAQYF
14	TRBV6-6	TRBJ1-4	.	CASTLIATNEKLFF
17	TRBV3-1/TRBV3-2	TRBJ1-6	.	CASSQVPQRSYNSPLHF
15	TRBV9	TRBJ2-2	.	CASSLAETNTGELFF
15	TRBV5-6	TRBJ1-6	once	CASRPRGQNNSPLHF
15	TRBV4-2	TRBJ1-5	.	CASSQVGVLNQPQHF
18	TRBV9	TRBJ2-1	.	CASSVGPIGTRTGNEQFF
15	TRBV7-2	TRBJ2-7	.	CASSPDWASSYEQYF
14	TRBV24-1	TRBJ2-6	.	CATTDSSGANVLTF
16	TRBV9	TRBJ2-3	.	CASSVGGQGRADTQYF
16	TRBV9	TRBJ2-5	.	CASSLGTSGGQETQYF
14	TRBV30	TRBJ1-1	.	CAWSAITVNTEAFF
15	TRBV19	TRBJ1-5	few	CASSIFGQGNQPQHF
16	TRBV6-5	TRBJ1-6	once	CASSYAGKSYNSPLHF
14	TRBV7-9	TRBJ1-5	.	CASSLTGSNQPQHF
19	TRBV4-1	TRBJ2-5	once	CASSQDQSSGYTLQETQYF
16	TRBV6-5	TRBJ1-5	.	CASSYSDPRAGQPQHF
15	TRBV6-5	TRBJ1-2	.	CASSTPGQGNYGYTF
14	TRBV5-1	TRBJ2-2	once	CASSFPTGAGELFF
15	TRBV5-1	TRBJ1-6	.	CASSLTVPDNSPLHF
11	TRBV20-1	TRBJ1-6	.	CSARSNSPLHF
15	TRBV11-2	TRBJ2-7	.	CASSQTIDSTYEQYF
14	TRBV5-1	TRBJ1-2	.	CASSLEASPGGYTF
18	TRBV4-1	TRBJ1-3	.	CASSQAYGQGFSGNTIYF
14	TRBV6-2/TRBV6-3	TRBJ1-5	many	CASSSRTKSQPQHF
15	TRBV3-1/TRBV3-2	TRBJ1-2	.	CASSHPGQGSVGYTF
18	TRBV10-1	TRBJ2-4	.	CASSEGHTLPLAKNIQYF
15	TRBV4-2	TRBJ2-1	once	CASSQDGGPGNEQFF
15	TRBV28	TRBJ1-4	.	CASSLPIGADEKLFF
13	TRBV13	TRBJ1-2	.	CASSLRTAYGYTF
13	TRBV28	TRBJ1-1	.	CASSLPAGILAFF
15	TRBV4-2	TRBJ2-3	.	CASSEDRGSTDTQYF
16	TRBV7-3	TRBJ2-7	.	CASSTGLAGFSYEQYF
13	TRBV6-4	TRBJ1-1	.	CASRRQGNTEAFF
15	TRBV7-8	TRBJ1-1	.	CASSLARGRNTEAFF
15	TRBV7-9	TRBJ1-2	.	CASSRAGGGSYGYTF
13	TRBV16	TRBJ2-7	once	CASSQLGAYEQYF
13	TRBV12-3/TRBV12-4	TRBJ1-1	.	CASSLPGQEEAFF